One and the same sample provided the 7 T cell receptor beta chains below, sequenced in a study of T cells after yellow fever vaccination. TCRdb re-analysed the 5' RACE reads in MiXCR, keeping a single row per CDR3 protein. This repertoire shows some 100,000 distinct CDR3 sequences, approximately 9% found once; its top ten account for approximately 15%. This specimen consisted of CD8+ T cells not binding an NS4B(214-222) dextramer, sorted from PBMCs, obtained less than 16 days after the first yellow fever vaccination. Receptors originate from a man younger than 35 who received the YFV17D yellow fever vaccine.

Details on this clonotype: The junction departs from germline at one end; a sequencing error may be responsible. The rearrangement uses TRBV3-1 and TRBJ2-1; 8 nucleotides align to TRBD2. This CDR3 comprises 15 residues. Germline CDR1 LGHDT, CDR2 YNNKEL (reference sequence). In nucleotides, the CDR3 is TGTGCCTGCAGCCCGGGACTAGGACCCTACAATGAGCAGTTCTTC. Protein: CACSPGLGPYNEQFF.

This sequence joins TRBV7-2 and TRBJ2-2; D is possibly TRBD2 (7 bases). This CDR3 has 17 amino acids. V shed 0 bases and J shed 3 bases, with 14 bases lying between them. CDR1 and CDR2 from the germline V gene are SGHTA and FQGNSA. CDR3: CASSLAGGGPHTGELFF. In DNA, the CDR3 is TGTGCCAGCAGCTTAGCGGGAGGGGGGCCCCACACCGGGGAGCTGTTTTTT.

This clonotype has a handful of counts. The J gene is TRBJ2-2, the V gene TRBV10-3; 8 bases line up with TRBD1. The germline V gene has CDR1 ENHRY and CDR2 SYGVKD. The CDR3 is 16 residues long. V trimming: 8 bases; J trimming: 2 bases; junction bases outside the gene matches: 10. The CDR3 sequence: CAIRLDRDGNTGELFF. The CDR3 DNA is TGTGCCATCCGACTGGACAGGGATGGTAACACCGGGGAGCTGTTTTTT.

This clonotype was detected only a few times. The gene calls are TRBV12-3 or TRBV12-4 and TRBJ1-4; the D gene is possibly TRBD1 (6 bases). With 5 bases removed from V and 4 bases from J, the gap between germline ends came to 17 bases. The CDR3 totals 16 residues. The CDR3 DNA reads as TGTGCCAGCAGTATTAACCCGGACAGAATTAATGAAAAACTGTTTTTT. Translated, it gives CASSINPDRINEKLFF.

Concerning this clonotype: The junction and the germline gene differ at one end; a read error may be behind it. The chain couples TRBV18 to TRBJ2-6; D gene unclear. The CDR3 loop spans 14 amino acids. Looked up from germline, CDR1 is KGHSH and CDR2 is LQKENI. The CDR3 sequence is CASSPPSAANVLTF. The CDR3 bases are TGTGCCAGCTCACCACCGTCTGCGGCCAACGTCCTGACTTTC.

The chain uses TRBV20-1 and TRBJ1-5; 7 bases line up with TRBD1. The length of the CDR3 is 16 residues. V lost 5 bases, J lost 2 bases, and 12 bases stayed unmatched. Germline values: CDR1 DFQATT, CDR2 SNEGSKA (reference sequence). The CDR3 sequence: CSAEGRQGAGNQPQHF. In nucleotides, the CDR3 is TGCAGTGCTGAGGGGAGACAGGGTGCGGGCAATCAGCCCCAGCATTTT.

This chain uses TRBV7-9 with TRBJ1-1; perhaps TRBD1 as D (5 bases). The CDR3 loop spans 14 amino acids. Germline lookup yields CDR1 SEHNR and CDR2 FQNEAQ (reference sequence). The V end was cut by 5 bases, the J end by 1 base, with 11 bases between. The CDR3 coding sequence is TGTGCCAGCAGCCTCAGGGTCTCGAACACTGAAGCTTTCTTT. Translation gives CASSLRVSNTEAFF.